This T cell receptor beta chain was documented in a study of regulatory T cells in long-lasting Graves disease. Construction of the TCR beta libraries employed iRepertoire HTBI primers in conjunction with Arm-PCR of CDR3 regions. Each CDR3 protein gets one entry after TCRdb re-called the multiplex PCR reads with MiXCR. This table has about 530,000 distinct CDR3 sequences, about 15% appearing once. The time point was: newly diagnosed GD, antithyroid drugs for less than 3 months. There was RNA extracted from PBMCs, and the TCR library was made from it. This clonotype was counted between two and nine times. These data were also reused for a study on T cells in Graves' hyperthyroidism and ophthalmopathy.

Sequenced material: peripheral blood mononuclear cells (PBMCs), taken at new diagnosis, from a patient treated with antithyroid drugs. The receptor was isolated from a woman between 40 and 65 years old with Graves disease.

The CDR3 bases are TGCAGCGTGGGACAGGGGGGCAGGAGCACTGAAGCTTTCTTT. It translates to CSVGQGGRSTEAFF. The V and J genes are TRBV29-1 and TRBJ1-1, with TRBD1 matching over 11 bases. The CDR3 spans 14 residues. V shed 6 bases and J 4 bases; nucleotides not matched to a gene: 7. The germline CDR1 and CDR2 sequences are SQVTM and ANQGSEA.